A selection of T cell receptor beta chains follows, all from one sample in a study of control samples from healthy donors and cancer patients. Measured with immunoSEQ multiplex PCR; TCRdb has only the in-frame clones, and not every one. Of about 140,000 clones in the sample, around 94% were seen once. Material: blood. The receptor source for this set is a man between 40 and 49 years old in good health. Both conserved end residues are part of each CDR3. The D gene is left open where the match is weak. Size values are once, few and many counts, or a class for expanded clones, and some rows have none.

clone size	D gene	V gene	J gene	CDR3 protein	CDR3 DNA
-	-	TRBV6-4	TRBJ1-2	CASSDSGPGGGYTF	TGTGCCAGCAGTGACTCTGGCCCGGGAGGCGGCTACACCTTC
-	-	TRBV7-9	TRBJ2-1	CASSLKGTYNEQFF	TGTGCCAGCAGCTTAAAGGGGACCTACAATGAGCAGTTCTTC
-	-	TRBV27	TRBJ2-7	CASSLAATYEQYF	TGTGCCAGCAGTTTGGCAGCAACCTACGAGCAGTACTTC
-	-	TRBV6-5	TRBJ1-2	CASSPGSTYGYTF	TGTGCCAGCAGTCCGGGATCAACTTATGGCTACACCTTC
-	TRBD1	TRBV19	TRBJ2-7	CASRLNRGHYEQYF	TGTGCCAGTAGACTGAACAGGGGGCACTACGAGCAGTACTTC
-	TRBD2	TRBV12-3/TRBV12-4	TRBJ2-1	CAIEGWEGKQFF	TGTGCCATAGAGGGGTGGGAGGGGAAGCAGTTCTTC
-	-	TRBV7-9	TRBJ1-4	CASDVATNEKLFF	TGTGCCAGCGACGTTGCAACTAATGAAAAACTGTTTTTT
-	-	TRBV28	TRBJ1-5	CASSINLFQPQHF	TGTGCCAGCAGTATCAATCTTTTTCAGCCCCAGCATTTT
-	TRBD1	TRBV9	TRBJ2-7	CASSATGAEQYF	TGTGCCAGCAGCGCTACAGGGGCCGAGCAGTACTTC
-	-	TRBV9	TRBJ2-5	CASSVGTLQETQYF	TGTGCCAGCAGCGTAGGGACACTCCAAGAGACCCAGTACTTC
-	-	TRBV13	TRBJ2-3	CASSLGEGGNTDTQYF	TGTGCCAGCAGCTTAGGGGAAGGGGGGAACACAGATACGCAGTATTTT
-	-	TRBV29-1	TRBJ1-1	CSALTGPTNTEAFF	TGCAGCGCCTTGACCGGGCCGACGAACACTGAAGCTTTCTTT
-	-	TRBV5-4	TRBJ2-3	CASSFLDFEGFISTDTQYF	TGTGCCAGCAGTTTCTTGGACTTCGAAGGGTTTATTAGCACAGATACGCAGTATTTT
-	TRBD2	TRBV6-5	TRBJ2-7	CASSPRLASSYEQYF	TGTGCCAGCAGTCCCCGACTAGCGAGCTCCTACGAGCAGTACTTC
-	-	TRBV30	TRBJ1-5	CRGGQELNQPQHF	TGTCGTGGAGGGCAGGAGCTCAATCAGCCCCAGCATTTT
-	TRBD2	TRBV24-1	TRBJ2-3	CATSESGGTLITDTQYF	TGTGCCACCAGTGAGAGCGGGGGGACGCTTATCACAGATACGCAGTATTTT
-	-	TRBV7-9	TRBJ2-2	CASSLRPRTENTGELFF	TGTGCCAGCAGCTTACGACCTAGGACAGAAAACACCGGGGAGCTGTTTTTT
-	-	TRBV2	TRBJ1-4	CASSQDRNNEKLFF	TGTGCCAGCAGTCAAGACAGGAATAATGAAAAACTGTTTTTT
-	TRBD2	TRBV6-5	TRBJ2-7	CASRTSGVYEQYF	TGTGCCAGCCGGACTAGCGGAGTTTACGAGCAGTACTTC
once	TRBD2	TRBV3-1/TRBV3-2	TRBJ2-7	CASSQLPGLAGGSSYEQYF	TGTGCCAGCAGCCAGTTGCCGGGACTAGCGGGAGGCTCCTCCTACGAGCAGTACTTC